This T cell receptor (beta chain) was documented in a study of Ad26.COV2.S vaccination and SARS-CoV-2 variants. As for the study in general: Doses of Ad26.COV2.S were injected into muscle once or twice, 56 days apart.

Noted treatment: some 19 received Ad26.COV2.S at low or high dose, single or two shots; 5 received placebo; per-sample allocation not given. Vaccine and placebo recipients were sampled on day 63 after the first injection. An adult donor aged 18-55 years was enrolled in Boston. The CDR3 totals 18 residues. V gave up 1 base and J gave up 0 bases, with 18 bases separating them. Germline V gene data show CDR1 as MGHRA and CDR2 as YSYEKL. As regards this clone: Its antigen is unknown.

TCRdb keeps only in-frame clones here, not all; method: immunoSEQ multiplex PCR. The sample has a few hundred thousand clones; over 75% are singletons. General study findings and limits: Post-vaccination breadth of spike-specific CD8+ and CD4+ T cell responses was reportedly substantial. Possible underestimation of total T cell responses by the TCR breadth and depth analyses was noted.

The chain employs TRBV4-1 and TRBJ1-1; D gene uncertain. This receptor was obtained from a person aged 18-60 years who received the Ad26.COV2.S COVID-19 vaccine or a placebo. Sequenced material: peripheral blood, taken in a trial of Ad26.COV2.S vaccine versus placebo. The CDR3 loop reads CASSQGWGGLGMNTEAFF. Here the CDR3 DNA reads TGCGCCAGCAGCCAAGGGTGGGGAGGGCTTGGCATGAACACTGAAGCTTTCTTT.